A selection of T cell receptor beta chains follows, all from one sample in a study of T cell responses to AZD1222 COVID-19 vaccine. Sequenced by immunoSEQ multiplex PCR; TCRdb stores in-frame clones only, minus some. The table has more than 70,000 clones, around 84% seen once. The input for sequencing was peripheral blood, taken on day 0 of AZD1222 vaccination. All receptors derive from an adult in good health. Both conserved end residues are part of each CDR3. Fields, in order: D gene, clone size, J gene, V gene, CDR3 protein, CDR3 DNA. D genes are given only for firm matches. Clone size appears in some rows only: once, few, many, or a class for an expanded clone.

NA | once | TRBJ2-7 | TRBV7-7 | CASSRGSGPGYEQYF | TGTGCTAGCAGCCGGGGGAGTGGTCCGGGGTACGAGCAGTACTTC
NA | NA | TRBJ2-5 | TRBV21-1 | CASSKAETQYF | TGTGCCAGCAGCAAAGCTGAGACCCAGTACTTC
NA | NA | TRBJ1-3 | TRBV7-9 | CASSYGQSSSGNTIYF | TGTGCCAGCAGCTACGGACAGTCAAGCTCTGGAAACACCATATATTTT
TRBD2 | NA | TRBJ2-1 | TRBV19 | CATSYSGGNNEQFF | TGTGCCACCTCATATTCCGGGGGGAATAATGAGCAGTTCTTC
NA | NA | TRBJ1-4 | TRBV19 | CASSISGSLTTNEKLFF | TGTGCCAGTAGTATCTCCGGCTCCTTAACAACTAATGAAAAACTGTTTTTT
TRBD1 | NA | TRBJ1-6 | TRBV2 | CASRDRASPLHF | TGTGCCAGCAGGGACAGGGCTTCACCCCTCCACTTT
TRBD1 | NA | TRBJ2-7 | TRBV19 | CASSQEGGTRTGDSYEQYF | TGTGCCAGTAGTCAAGAAGGCGGGACCCGGACAGGGGACTCCTACGAGCAGTACTTC
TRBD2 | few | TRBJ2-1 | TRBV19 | CASGAVAGVYNEQFF | TGTGCCAGTGGGGCGGTGGCGGGGGTCTACAATGAGCAGTTCTTC
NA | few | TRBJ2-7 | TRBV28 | CASQGEGSYEQYF | TGTGCCAGCCAGGGGGAGGGTAGCTACGAGCAGTACTTC
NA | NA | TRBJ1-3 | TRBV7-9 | CASSLTGSGNTIYF | TGTGCCAGCAGCCTAACAGGGTCTGGAAACACCATATATTTT
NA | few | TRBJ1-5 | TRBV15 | CATSIPDRSNQPQHF | TGTGCCACCAGCATTCCTGACAGGTCGAATCAGCCCCAGCATTTT
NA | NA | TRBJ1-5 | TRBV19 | CASSIRGRGQPQHF | TGTGCCAGTAGTATTCGGGGGCGAGGCCAGCCCCAGCATTTT
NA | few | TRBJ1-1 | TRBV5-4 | CASTPVGGLNTEAFF | TGTGCCAGCACCCCCGTGGGGGGGTTGAACACTGAAGCTTTCTTT
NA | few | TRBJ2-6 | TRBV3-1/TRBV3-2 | CASSQFERGANVLTF | TGTGCCAGCAGCCAATTTGAGAGGGGGGCCAACGTCCTGACTTTC
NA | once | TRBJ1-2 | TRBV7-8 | CASSLTSNYGYTF | TGTGCCAGCAGCCTGACCTCTAACTATGGCTACACCTTC
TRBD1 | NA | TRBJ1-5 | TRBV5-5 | CASSLATGTNQPQHF | TGTGCCAGCAGCTTAGCGACAGGGACCAATCAGCCCCAGCATTTT
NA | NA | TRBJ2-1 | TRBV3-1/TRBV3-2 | CASSPRAYNEQFF | TGTGCCAGCAGCCCCCGAGCCTACAATGAGCAGTTCTTC
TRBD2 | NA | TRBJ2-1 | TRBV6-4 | CASSTLAGAPREQFF | TGTGCCAGCAGCACACTAGCGGGGGCCCCAAGAGAGCAGTTCTTC
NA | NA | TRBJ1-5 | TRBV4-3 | CASSPEGGVEAGQPQHF | TGCGCCAGCAGCCCAGAAGGGGGGGTCGAGGCGGGTCAGCCCCAGCATTTT
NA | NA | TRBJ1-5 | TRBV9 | CASSVGRSSQPQHF | TGTGCCAGCAGCGTAGGGAGGAGTTCTCAGCCCCAGCATTTT
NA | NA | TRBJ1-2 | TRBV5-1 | CASSLEPLIYGYTF | TGCGCCAGCAGCTTGGAGCCGCTTATCTATGGCTACACCTTC
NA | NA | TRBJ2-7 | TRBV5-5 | CASSLGQLPPYEQYF | TGTGCCAGCAGCTTGGGGCAGCTACCACCCTACGAGCAGTACTTC
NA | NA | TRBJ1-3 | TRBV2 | CASSGDSGNTIYF | TGTGCCAGCAGTGGGGACTCTGGAAACACCATATATTTT
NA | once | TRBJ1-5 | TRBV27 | CASSLRPPTSFNQPQHF | TGTGCCAGCAGTTTACGACCCCCAACTAGTTTCAATCAGCCCCAGCATTTT
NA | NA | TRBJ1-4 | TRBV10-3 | CAISGGGKLFF | TGTGCCATCAGTGGAGGCGGAAAACTGTTTTTT
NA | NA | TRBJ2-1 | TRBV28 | CASSLGLLGNEQFF | TGTGCCAGCAGTTTGGGCCTCTTAGGAAATGAGCAGTTCTTC